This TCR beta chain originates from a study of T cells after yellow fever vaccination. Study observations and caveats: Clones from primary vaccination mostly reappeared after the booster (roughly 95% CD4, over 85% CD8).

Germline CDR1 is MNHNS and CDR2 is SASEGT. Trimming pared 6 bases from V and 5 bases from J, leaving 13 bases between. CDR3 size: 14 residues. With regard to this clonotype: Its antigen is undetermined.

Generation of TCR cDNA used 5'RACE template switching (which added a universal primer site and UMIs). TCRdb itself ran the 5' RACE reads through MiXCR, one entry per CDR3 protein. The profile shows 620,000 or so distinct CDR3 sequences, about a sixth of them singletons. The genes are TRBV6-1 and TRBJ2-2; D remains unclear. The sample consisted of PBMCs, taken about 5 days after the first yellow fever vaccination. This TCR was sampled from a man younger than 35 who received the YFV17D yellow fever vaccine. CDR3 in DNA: TGTGCCAGCAGGGGAACGTGGGAAACCGGGGAGCTGTTTTTT. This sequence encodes CASRGTWETGELFF.